The T cell receptor (beta chain) described here comes from a study of blood T cell repertoires in COVID-19. Produced via immunoSEQ multiplex PCR; TCRdb's table is partial and in-frame only. The sample contains roughly 170,000 clones, around four fifths of which appear only once. Germline-derived CDR1 and CDR2 are DFQATT and SNEGSKA (reference sequence). Trimming took off 3 bases at V and 7 bases at J, with 12 bases between the two ends. The CDR3 is 12 amino acids. The sequence was collected from a man aged 40-49 years who had recovered from COVID-19. The rearrangement links TRBV20-1 to TRBJ1-2; no definite D call. The sample comprised peripheral blood. In DNA form, the CDR3 reads TGCAGTGCTAGTAGGAGGATGGGTGGCTACACCTTC. Amino acid sequence: CSASRRMGGYTF.